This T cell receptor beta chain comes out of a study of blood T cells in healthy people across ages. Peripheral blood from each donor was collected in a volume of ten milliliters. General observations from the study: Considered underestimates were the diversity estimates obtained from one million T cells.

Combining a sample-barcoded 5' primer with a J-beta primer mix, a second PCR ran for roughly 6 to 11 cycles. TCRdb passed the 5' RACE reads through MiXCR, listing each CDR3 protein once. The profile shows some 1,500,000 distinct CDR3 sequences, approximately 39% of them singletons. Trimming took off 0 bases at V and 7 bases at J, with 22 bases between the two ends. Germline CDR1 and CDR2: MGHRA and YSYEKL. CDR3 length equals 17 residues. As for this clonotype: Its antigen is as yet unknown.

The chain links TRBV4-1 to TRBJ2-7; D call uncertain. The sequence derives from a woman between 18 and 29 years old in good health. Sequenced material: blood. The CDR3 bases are TGCGCCAGCAGCCAAGAGACTTCGCTGTCAATCTACAATGAGCAGTACTTC. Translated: CASSQETSLSIYNEQYF.